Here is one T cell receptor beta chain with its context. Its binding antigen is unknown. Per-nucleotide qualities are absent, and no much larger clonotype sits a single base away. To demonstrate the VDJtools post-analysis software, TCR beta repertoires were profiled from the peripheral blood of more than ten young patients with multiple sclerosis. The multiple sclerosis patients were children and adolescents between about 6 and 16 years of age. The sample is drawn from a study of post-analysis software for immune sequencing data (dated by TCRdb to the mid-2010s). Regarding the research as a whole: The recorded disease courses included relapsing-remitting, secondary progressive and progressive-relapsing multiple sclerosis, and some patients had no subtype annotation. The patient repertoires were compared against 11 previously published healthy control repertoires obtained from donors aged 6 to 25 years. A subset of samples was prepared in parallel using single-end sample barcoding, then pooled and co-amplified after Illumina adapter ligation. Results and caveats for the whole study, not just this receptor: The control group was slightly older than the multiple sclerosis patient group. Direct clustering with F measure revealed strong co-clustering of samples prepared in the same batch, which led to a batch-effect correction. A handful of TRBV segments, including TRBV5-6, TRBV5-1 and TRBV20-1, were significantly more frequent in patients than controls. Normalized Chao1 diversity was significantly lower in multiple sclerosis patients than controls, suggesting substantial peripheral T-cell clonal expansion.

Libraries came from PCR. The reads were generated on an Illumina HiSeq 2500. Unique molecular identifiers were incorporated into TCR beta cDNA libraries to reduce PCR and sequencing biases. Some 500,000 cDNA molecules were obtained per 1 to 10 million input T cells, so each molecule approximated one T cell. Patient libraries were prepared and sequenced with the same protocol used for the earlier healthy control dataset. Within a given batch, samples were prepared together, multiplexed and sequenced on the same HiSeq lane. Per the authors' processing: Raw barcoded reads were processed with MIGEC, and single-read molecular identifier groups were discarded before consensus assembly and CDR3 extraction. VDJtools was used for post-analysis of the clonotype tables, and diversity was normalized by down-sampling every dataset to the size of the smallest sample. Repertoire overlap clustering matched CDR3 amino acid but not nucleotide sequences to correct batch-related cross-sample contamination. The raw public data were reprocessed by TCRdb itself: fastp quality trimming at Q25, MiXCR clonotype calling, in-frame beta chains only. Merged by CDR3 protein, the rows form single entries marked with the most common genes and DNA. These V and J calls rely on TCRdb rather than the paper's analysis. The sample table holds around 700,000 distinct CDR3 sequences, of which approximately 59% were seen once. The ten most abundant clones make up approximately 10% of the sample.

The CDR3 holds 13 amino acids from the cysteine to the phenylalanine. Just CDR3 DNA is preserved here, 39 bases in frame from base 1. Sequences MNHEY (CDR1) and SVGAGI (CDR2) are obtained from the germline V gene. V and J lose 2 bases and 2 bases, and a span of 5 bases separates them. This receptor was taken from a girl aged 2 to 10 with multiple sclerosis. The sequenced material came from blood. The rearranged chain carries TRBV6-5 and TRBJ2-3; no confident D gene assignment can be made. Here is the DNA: TGTGCCAGCAGTTACCTTAACACAGATACGCAGTATTTT. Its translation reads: CASSYLNTDTQYF.